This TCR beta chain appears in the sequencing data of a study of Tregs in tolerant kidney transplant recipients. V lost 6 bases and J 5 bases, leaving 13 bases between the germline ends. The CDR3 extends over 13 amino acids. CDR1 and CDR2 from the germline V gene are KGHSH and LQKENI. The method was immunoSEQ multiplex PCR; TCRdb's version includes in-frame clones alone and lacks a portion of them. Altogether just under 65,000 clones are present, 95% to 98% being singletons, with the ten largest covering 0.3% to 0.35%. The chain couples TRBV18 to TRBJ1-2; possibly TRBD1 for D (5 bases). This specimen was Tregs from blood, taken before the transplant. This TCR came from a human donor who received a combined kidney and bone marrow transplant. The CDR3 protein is CASSALTEYGYTF. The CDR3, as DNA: TGTGCCAGCTCGGCATTGACAGAGTATGGCTACACCTTC.